These T cell receptor beta chains were read from a single sample in a study of blood T cell repertoires in COVID-19. The data were produced by immunoSEQ multiplex PCR, yet TCRdb's version contains in-frame clones alone and is incomplete. The sample lists a few hundred thousand clones, 89% occurring once. The sequencing sample was made of peripheral blood. These receptors were obtained from a man aged 40-49 years with acute or convalescent COVID-19. Each CDR3 is given with its conserved first and last residue. Each record gives: D gene, clone size, J gene, V gene, CDR3 protein, CDR3 DNA. D genes are given only for firm matches. Size tells how often a clone was seen (once, few, many) or the class of an expanded clone, and some rows leave it out.

D gene: .; clone size: .; J gene: TRBJ2-2; V gene: TRBV27; CDR3 protein: CASSLQVAGELFF; CDR3 DNA: TGTGCCAGCAGTTTACAGGTCGCCGGGGAGCTGTTTTTT
D gene: TRBD2; clone size: .; J gene: TRBJ2-1; V gene: TRBV27; CDR3 protein: CASSSPGTSGIRNEQFF; CDR3 DNA: TGTGCCAGCAGTTCACCCGGGACTAGCGGGATCCGGAATGAGCAGTTCTTC
D gene: .; clone size: .; J gene: TRBJ1-1; V gene: TRBV7-2; CDR3 protein: CASSSKPGRRVEAFF; CDR3 DNA: TGTGCCAGCAGCTCGAAGCCAGGGAGGAGGGTTGAAGCTTTCTTT
D gene: TRBD1; clone size: .; J gene: TRBJ1-3; V gene: TRBV3-1/TRBV3-2; CDR3 protein: CASSALDRALGNTIYF; CDR3 DNA: TGTGCCAGCAGCGCCCTGGACAGGGCGTTGGGAAACACCATATATTTT
D gene: TRBD1; clone size: .; J gene: TRBJ1-5; V gene: TRBV6-6; CDR3 protein: CASSSAGTGDTRSSNQPQHF; CDR3 DNA: TGTGCCAGCAGCTCCGCCGGGACAGGCGACACTCGGAGTAGCAATCAGCCCCAGCATTTT
D gene: .; clone size: .; J gene: TRBJ1-5; V gene: TRBV19; CDR3 protein: CASSTRTVGGQPQHF; CDR3 DNA: TGTGCCAGTAGTACCCGGACAGTCGGTGGGCAGCCCCAGCATTTT
D gene: TRBD2; clone size: .; J gene: TRBJ2-5; V gene: TRBV19; CDR3 protein: CASSIFEGRAETQYF; CDR3 DNA: TGTGCCAGTAGTATATTTGAGGGGAGGGCGGAGACCCAGTACTTC
D gene: TRBD2; clone size: .; J gene: TRBJ2-7; V gene: TRBV10-3; CDR3 protein: CAITSIAGEGEQYF; CDR3 DNA: TGTGCCATCACCTCTATAGCGGGAGAGGGCGAGCAGTACTTC
D gene: .; clone size: once; J gene: TRBJ1-1; V gene: TRBV7-2; CDR3 protein: CASSGGGTDTEAFF; CDR3 DNA: TGTGCCAGCAGCGGGGGAGGGACGGACACTGAAGCTTTCTTT
D gene: TRBD2; clone size: .; J gene: TRBJ2-1; V gene: TRBV18; CDR3 protein: CASSPGLAGVDEQFF; CDR3 DNA: TGTGCCAGCTCACCGGGACTAGCGGGAGTGGATGAGCAGTTCTTC
D gene: .; clone size: .; J gene: TRBJ1-6; V gene: TRBV12-3/TRBV12-4; CDR3 protein: CASSEGGDSPLHF; CDR3 DNA: TGTGCCAGCAGTGAAGGGGGGGATTCACCCCTCCACTTT
D gene: .; clone size: .; J gene: TRBJ1-2; V gene: TRBV3-1/TRBV3-2; CDR3 protein: CASSQGQGGYGYTF; CDR3 DNA: TGTGCCAGCAGCCAAGGTCAGGGTGGCTATGGCTACACCTTC
D gene: .; clone size: .; J gene: TRBJ2-7; V gene: TRBV9; CDR3 protein: CASSVEQGLAYEQYF; CDR3 DNA: TGTGCCAGCAGCGTAGAGCAGGGATTGGCCTACGAGCAGTACTTC
D gene: TRBD1; clone size: .; J gene: TRBJ1-5; V gene: TRBV6-6; CDR3 protein: CASSSSQGVWNQPQHF; CDR3 DNA: TGTGCCAGCAGCTCTTCTCAGGGGGTATGGAATCAGCCCCAGCATTTT
D gene: .; clone size: once; J gene: TRBJ1-1; V gene: TRBV2; CDR3 protein: CASSSRDTILNTEAFF; CDR3 DNA: TGTGCCAGCAGTTCCAGGGACACGATACTGAACACTGAAGCTTTCTTT
D gene: .; clone size: .; J gene: TRBJ1-1; V gene: TRBV6-5; CDR3 protein: CASRVSTEAFF; CDR3 DNA: TGTGCCAGCCGGGTGTCGACTGAAGCTTTCTTT
D gene: .; clone size: .; J gene: TRBJ1-4; V gene: TRBV5-1; CDR3 protein: CASSLVRGGTYEKLFF; CDR3 DNA: TGCGCCAGCAGCTTGGTCAGGGGAGGGACCTATGAAAAACTGTTTTTT
D gene: TRBD2; clone size: .; J gene: TRBJ2-5; V gene: TRBV28; CDR3 protein: CASSSYIAGDWETQYF; CDR3 DNA: TGTGCCAGCAGTTCCTATATAGCGGGAGACTGGGAGACCCAGTACTTC
D gene: .; clone size: .; J gene: TRBJ2-7; V gene: TRBV10-3; CDR3 protein: CAISEAGRSYEQYF; CDR3 DNA: TGTGCCATCAGTGAGGCAGGGAGGAGCTACGAGCAGTACTTC
D gene: .; clone size: .; J gene: TRBJ1-2; V gene: TRBV28; CDR3 protein: CASSLPGLNRGYTF; CDR3 DNA: TGTGCCAGCAGTTTACCCGGACTGAATAGGGGCTACACCTTC
D gene: TRBD1; clone size: .; J gene: TRBJ1-1; V gene: TRBV25-1; CDR3 protein: CASSNHRGMNTEAFF; CDR3 DNA: TGTGCCAGCAGTAATCACAGGGGGATGAACACTGAAGCTTTCTTT
D gene: TRBD2; clone size: .; J gene: TRBJ2-5; V gene: TRBV19; CDR3 protein: CASSIAGTSGETQYF; CDR3 DNA: TGTGCCAGTAGTATAGCTGGGACTAGCGGAGAGACCCAGTACTTC
D gene: .; clone size: .; J gene: TRBJ1-2; V gene: TRBV7-9; CDR3 protein: CASSLGGGEGYTF; CDR3 DNA: TGTGCCAGCAGCTTAGGAGGGGGTGAGGGCTACACCTTC
D gene: .; clone size: .; J gene: TRBJ1-4; V gene: TRBV18; CDR3 protein: CASSPPSQAGEKLFF; CDR3 DNA: TGTGCCAGCTCACCACCGTCGCAGGCAGGTGAAAAACTGTTTTTT
D gene: .; clone size: .; J gene: TRBJ1-3; V gene: TRBV5-1; CDR3 protein: CASSLAYQGNTIYF; CDR3 DNA: TGCGCCAGCAGCTTGGCTTATCAGGGAAACACCATATATTTT
D gene: .; clone size: once; J gene: TRBJ2-3; V gene: TRBV3-1/TRBV3-2; CDR3 protein: CASSQVCGQAVTDTQYF; CDR3 DNA: TGTGCCAGCAGCCAGGTCTGTGGCCAGGCCGTCACAGATACGCAGTATTTT
D gene: TRBD1; clone size: .; J gene: TRBJ1-5; V gene: TRBV28; CDR3 protein: CASRFRDRFNQPQHF; CDR3 DNA: TGTGCCAGCAGATTCCGGGACAGGTTCAATCAGCCCCAGCATTTT
D gene: .; clone size: .; J gene: TRBJ2-2; V gene: TRBV27; CDR3 protein: CASSLSPGELFF; CDR3 DNA: TGTGCCAGCAGTTTGAGCCCCGGGGAGCTGTTTTTT
D gene: .; clone size: .; J gene: TRBJ1-6; V gene: TRBV18; CDR3 protein: CASSPPSLENSPLHF; CDR3 DNA: TGTGCCAGCTCACCACCGTCCCTCGAGAATTCACCCCTCCACTTT
D gene: TRBD1; clone size: .; J gene: TRBJ2-7; V gene: TRBV7-2; CDR3 protein: CASRKTQGAWNEQYF; CDR3 DNA: TGTGCCAGCAGGAAGACACAGGGGGCTTGGAACGAGCAGTACTTC
D gene: .; clone size: .; J gene: TRBJ1-2; V gene: TRBV2; CDR3 protein: CASSEGTVYGYTF; CDR3 DNA: TGTGCCAGCAGTGAAGGGACAGTTTATGGCTACACCTTC
D gene: TRBD2; clone size: .; J gene: TRBJ2-7; V gene: TRBV4-1; CDR3 protein: CASSQARLAGGHEQYF; CDR3 DNA: TGCGCCAGCAGCCAAGCTCGACTAGCGGGAGGGCACGAGCAGTACTTC
D gene: TRBD1; clone size: .; J gene: TRBJ1-4; V gene: TRBV9; CDR3 protein: CASSVGTGSEKLFF; CDR3 DNA: TGTGCCAGCAGCGTGGGGACAGGGAGTGAAAAACTGTTTTTT
D gene: .; clone size: .; J gene: TRBJ2-7; V gene: TRBV6-5; CDR3 protein: CASRFYREISEQYF; CDR3 DNA: TGTGCCAGCAGATTTTACAGGGAAATCTCCGAGCAGTACTTC
D gene: TRBD2; clone size: .; J gene: TRBJ2-3; V gene: TRBV15; CDR3 protein: CATSRLSGLAGATDTQYF; CDR3 DNA: TGTGCCACCAGCAGACTCTCGGGACTAGCGGGGGCTACAGATACGCAGTATTTT
D gene: .; clone size: .; J gene: TRBJ1-2; V gene: TRBV5-6; CDR3 protein: CASSLVRGLYGYTF; CDR3 DNA: TGTGCCAGCAGCTTGGTGCGGGGGTTATATGGCTACACCTTC
D gene: TRBD2; clone size: .; J gene: TRBJ2-7; V gene: TRBV28; CDR3 protein: CASTVAGVTSYEQYF; CDR3 DNA: TGTGCCAGCACGGTAGCGGGAGTCACCTCCTACGAGCAGTACTTC
D gene: TRBD1; clone size: .; J gene: TRBJ2-2; V gene: TRBV6-5; CDR3 protein: CASRRTGATTGELFF; CDR3 DNA: TGTGCCAGCAGGAGGACAGGGGCCACTACCGGGGAGCTGTTTTTT
D gene: .; clone size: .; J gene: TRBJ1-6; V gene: TRBV4-2; CDR3 protein: CASKGDNSPLHF; CDR3 DNA: TGTGCCAGCAAGGGGGATAATTCACCCCTCCACTTT
D gene: .; clone size: .; J gene: TRBJ2-7; V gene: TRBV28; CDR3 protein: CASSPPGQMGEQYF; CDR3 DNA: TGTGCCAGCAGTCCCCCGGGACAAATGGGGGAGCAGTACTTC
D gene: .; clone size: .; J gene: TRBJ2-7; V gene: TRBV13; CDR3 protein: CASSFGGYEQYF; CDR3 DNA: TGTGCCAGCAGCTTCGGGGGTTACGAGCAGTACTTC
D gene: TRBD2; clone size: few; J gene: TRBJ2-3; V gene: TRBV7-6; CDR3 protein: CASSPRSSGRPDTQYF; CDR3 DNA: TGTGCCAGCAGCCCCCGGTCTAGCGGGAGGCCAGATACGCAGTATTTT
D gene: .; clone size: .; J gene: TRBJ2-2; V gene: TRBV27; CDR3 protein: CASSFIWVAGPNTGELFF; CDR3 DNA: TGTGCCAGCAGTTTTATATGGGTCGCGGGACCGAACACCGGGGAGCTGTTTTTT
D gene: TRBD1; clone size: .; J gene: TRBJ1-2; V gene: TRBV4-3; CDR3 protein: CASSQDTGGLYTF; CDR3 DNA: TGCGCCAGCAGCCAAGATACAGGGGGCTTATACACCTTC
D gene: TRBD1; clone size: .; J gene: TRBJ2-1; V gene: TRBV9; CDR3 protein: CASSGRQGNYNEQFF; CDR3 DNA: TGTGCCAGCAGCGGAAGACAGGGAAACTACAATGAGCAGTTCTTC
D gene: TRBD1; clone size: .; J gene: TRBJ1-2; V gene: TRBV7-9; CDR3 protein: CASSLGQGGPNGYTF; CDR3 DNA: TGTGCCAGCAGCCTGGGACAGGGTGGTCCCAATGGCTACACCTTC
D gene: TRBD2; clone size: .; J gene: TRBJ2-1; V gene: TRBV19; CDR3 protein: CASSGLAGTRSYNEQFF; CDR3 DNA: TGTGCCAGTAGCGGACTAGCGGGAACACGTTCCTACAATGAGCAGTTCTTC
D gene: .; clone size: few; J gene: TRBJ2-2; V gene: TRBV25-1; CDR3 protein: CASSETKLDTGELFF; CDR3 DNA: TGTGCCAGCAGTGAAACTAAGCTGGACACCGGGGAGCTGTTTTTT
D gene: TRBD2; clone size: .; J gene: TRBJ2-5; V gene: TRBV7-3; CDR3 protein: CASSLSGGRAQTQYF; CDR3 DNA: TGTGCCAGCAGCTTATCGGGCGGGAGGGCTCAGACCCAGTACTTC
D gene: .; clone size: .; J gene: TRBJ2-3; V gene: TRBV7-3; CDR3 protein: CASSLTGGFTDTQYF; CDR3 DNA: TGTGCCAGCAGCTTAACCGGGGGATTCACAGATACGCAGTATTTT
D gene: TRBD1; clone size: few; J gene: TRBJ2-7; V gene: TRBV28; CDR3 protein: CASSLSLQGQLSYEQYF; CDR3 DNA: TGTGCCAGCAGTTTATCCCTCCAGGGACAGTTGTCCTACGAGCAGTACTTC
D gene: TRBD1; clone size: .; J gene: TRBJ1-5; V gene: TRBV19; CDR3 protein: CASSIRTGDYSNQPQHF; CDR3 DNA: TGTGCCAGTAGTATCCGGACAGGAGATTATAGCAATCAGCCCCAGCATTTT
D gene: .; clone size: .; J gene: TRBJ1-5; V gene: TRBV5-8; CDR3 protein: CASSLGQHSNQPQHF; CDR3 DNA: TGTGCCAGCAGCTTGGGACAGCATAGCAATCAGCCCCAGCATTTT
D gene: TRBD2; clone size: .; J gene: TRBJ2-3; V gene: TRBV27; CDR3 protein: CASSRHGGGSDTQYF; CDR3 DNA: TGTGCCAGCAGTCGTCACGGGGGGGGATCAGATACGCAGTATTTT